The sequence of this T cell receptor beta chain was determined in a study of blood T cell repertoires in COVID-19. Study in general: Samples taken during acute and convalescent COVID-19 were collected in the United States, Italy and Spain. PBMCs, B-cell-depleted T cells, or T cells provided the cDNA or gDNA that made up the material.

The protocol was immunoSEQ multiplex PCR, while the TCRdb copy is restricted to in-frame clones and leaves out a portion. The sample records about 150,000 clones, approximately 85% being singletons. The V and J ends lost 0 bases and 0 bases respectively, with 9 bases between them. The CDR3 consists of 15 residues. Germline V gives CDR1 LNHDA, CDR2 SQIVND (reference sequence). Material for sequencing was peripheral blood. The TCR originated in a man aged 60 to 69 with COVID-19, enrolled during active disease. The chain joins TRBV19 to TRBJ2-7; D call uncertain. The CDR3 region has the DNA TGTGCCAGTAGTATAGATCGACTGGCCTCCTACGAGCAGTACTTC. Translated: CASSIDRLASYEQYF.